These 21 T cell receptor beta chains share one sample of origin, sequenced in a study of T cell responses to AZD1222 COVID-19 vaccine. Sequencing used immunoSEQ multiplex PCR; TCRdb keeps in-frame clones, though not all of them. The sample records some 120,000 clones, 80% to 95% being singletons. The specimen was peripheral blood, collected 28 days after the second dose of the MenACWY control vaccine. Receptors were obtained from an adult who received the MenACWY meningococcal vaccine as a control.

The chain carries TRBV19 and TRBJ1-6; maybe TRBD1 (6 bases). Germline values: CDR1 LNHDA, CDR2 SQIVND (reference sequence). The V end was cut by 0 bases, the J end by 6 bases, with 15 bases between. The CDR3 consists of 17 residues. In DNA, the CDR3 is TGTGCCAGTAGTATAGAGCACCGCGGGGGCGTTAATTCACCCCTCCACTTT. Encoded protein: CASSIEHRGGVNSPLHF.

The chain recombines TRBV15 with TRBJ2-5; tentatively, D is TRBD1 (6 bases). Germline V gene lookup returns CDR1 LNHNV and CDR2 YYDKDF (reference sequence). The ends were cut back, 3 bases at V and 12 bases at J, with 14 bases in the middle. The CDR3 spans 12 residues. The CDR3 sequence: CATSRGARDKYF. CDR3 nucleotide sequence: TGTGCCACCAGCAGGGGAGCACGGGACAAGTACTTC.

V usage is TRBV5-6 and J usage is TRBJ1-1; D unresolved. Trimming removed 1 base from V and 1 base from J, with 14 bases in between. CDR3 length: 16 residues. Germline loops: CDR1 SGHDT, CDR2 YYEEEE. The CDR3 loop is CASSLFRGVTNTEAFF. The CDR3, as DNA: TGTGCCAGCAGCTTGTTTCGGGGTGTGACGAACACTGAAGCTTTCTTT. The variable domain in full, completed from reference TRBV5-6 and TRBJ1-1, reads DAGVTQSPTHLIKTRGQQVTLRCSPKSGHDTVSWYQQALGQGPQFIFQYYEEEERQRGNFPDRFSGHQFPNYSSELNVNALLLGDSALYLCASSLFRGVTNTEAFFGQGTRLTVV.

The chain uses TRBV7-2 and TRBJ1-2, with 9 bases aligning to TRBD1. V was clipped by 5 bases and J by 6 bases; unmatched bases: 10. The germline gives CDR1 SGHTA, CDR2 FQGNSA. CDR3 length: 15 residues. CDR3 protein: CASSLGQGSLHGYTF. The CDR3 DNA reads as TGTGCCAGCAGCCTGGGACAGGGTTCGTTACATGGCTACACCTTC.

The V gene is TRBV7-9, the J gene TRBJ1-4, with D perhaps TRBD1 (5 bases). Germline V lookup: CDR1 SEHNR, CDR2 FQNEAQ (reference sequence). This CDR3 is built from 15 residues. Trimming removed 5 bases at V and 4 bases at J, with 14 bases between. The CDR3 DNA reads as TGTGCCAGCAGCCCATCCGGGACGGATAATGAAAAACTGTTTTTT. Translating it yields CASSPSGTDNEKLFF. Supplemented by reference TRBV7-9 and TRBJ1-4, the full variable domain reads DTGVSQNPRHKITKRGQNVTFRCDPISEHNRLYWYRQTLGQGPEFLTYFQNEAQLEKSRLLSDRFSAERPKGSFSTLEIQRTEQGDSAMYLCASSPSGTDNEKLFFGSGTQLSVL.

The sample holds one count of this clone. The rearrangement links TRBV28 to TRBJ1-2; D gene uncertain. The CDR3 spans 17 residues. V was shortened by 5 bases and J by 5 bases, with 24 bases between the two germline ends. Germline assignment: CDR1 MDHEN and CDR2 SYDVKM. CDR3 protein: CASSVLQPGILAYGYTF. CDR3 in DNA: TGTGCCAGCAGTGTCCTCCAACCCGGGATTCTCGCGTATGGCTACACCTTC.

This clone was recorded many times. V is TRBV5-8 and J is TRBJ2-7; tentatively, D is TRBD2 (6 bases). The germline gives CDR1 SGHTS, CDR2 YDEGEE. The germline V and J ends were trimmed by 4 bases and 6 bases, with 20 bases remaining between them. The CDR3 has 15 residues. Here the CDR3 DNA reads TGTGCCAGCAGCCGCCCGGGACTCCTGGCCTCCGAGCAGTACTTC. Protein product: CASSRPGLLASEQYF.

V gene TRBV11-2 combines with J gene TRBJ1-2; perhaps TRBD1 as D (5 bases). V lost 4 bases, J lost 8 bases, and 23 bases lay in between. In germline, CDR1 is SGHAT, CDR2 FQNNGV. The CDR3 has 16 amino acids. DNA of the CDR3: TGTGCCAGCAGCTCCCGGGACTCAAGAACGGTGGAGGGCTACACCTTC. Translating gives CASSSRDSRTVEGYTF.

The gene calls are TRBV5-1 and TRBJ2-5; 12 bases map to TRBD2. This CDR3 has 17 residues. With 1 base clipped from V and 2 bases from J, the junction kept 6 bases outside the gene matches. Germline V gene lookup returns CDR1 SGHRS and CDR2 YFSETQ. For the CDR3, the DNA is TGCGCCAGCAGCTTGTACCCTAGCGGGGGGGCGCAAGAGACCCAGTACTTC. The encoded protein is CASSLYPSGGAQETQYF.

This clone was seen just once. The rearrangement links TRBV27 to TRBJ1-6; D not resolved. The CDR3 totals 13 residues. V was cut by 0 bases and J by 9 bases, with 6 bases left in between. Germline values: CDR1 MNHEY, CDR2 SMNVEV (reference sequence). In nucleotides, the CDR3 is TGTGCCAGCAGTTTATCCCGGGTTTCACCCCTCCACTTT. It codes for CASSLSRVSPLHF.

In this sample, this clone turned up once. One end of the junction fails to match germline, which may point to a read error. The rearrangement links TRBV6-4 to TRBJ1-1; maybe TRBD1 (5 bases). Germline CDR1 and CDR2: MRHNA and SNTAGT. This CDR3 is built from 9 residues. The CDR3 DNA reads TGTGCCAGCGTCGAACCAGGGCGATTT. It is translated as CASVEPGRF.

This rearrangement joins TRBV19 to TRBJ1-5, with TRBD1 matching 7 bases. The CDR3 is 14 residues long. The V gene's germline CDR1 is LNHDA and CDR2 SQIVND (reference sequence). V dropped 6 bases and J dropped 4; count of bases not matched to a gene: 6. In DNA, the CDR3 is TGTGCCAGTAGAGGGACAGAATGGAATCAGCCCCAGCATTTT. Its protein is CASRGTEWNQPQHF.

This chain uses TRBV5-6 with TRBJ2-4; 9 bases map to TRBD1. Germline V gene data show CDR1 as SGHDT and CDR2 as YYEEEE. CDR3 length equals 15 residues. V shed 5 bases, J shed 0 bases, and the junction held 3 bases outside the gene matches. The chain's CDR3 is CASRRTGEAKNIQYF. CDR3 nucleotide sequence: TGTGCCAGCAGGAGGACAGGGGAAGCCAAAAACATTCAGTACTTC.

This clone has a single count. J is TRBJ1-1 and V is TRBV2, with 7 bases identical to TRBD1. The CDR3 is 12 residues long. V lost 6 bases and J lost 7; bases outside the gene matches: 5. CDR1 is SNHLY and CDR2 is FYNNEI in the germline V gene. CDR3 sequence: CASSQQGFEAFF. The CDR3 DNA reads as TGTGCCAGCAGCCAACAGGGGTTTGAAGCTTTCTTT.

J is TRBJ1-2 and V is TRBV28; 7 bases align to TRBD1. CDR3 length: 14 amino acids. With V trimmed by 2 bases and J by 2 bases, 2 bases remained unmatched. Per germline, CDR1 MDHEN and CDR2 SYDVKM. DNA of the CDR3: TGTGCCAGCAGTTTACGGGGACAGAACTATGGCTACACCTTC. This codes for CASSLRGQNYGYTF.

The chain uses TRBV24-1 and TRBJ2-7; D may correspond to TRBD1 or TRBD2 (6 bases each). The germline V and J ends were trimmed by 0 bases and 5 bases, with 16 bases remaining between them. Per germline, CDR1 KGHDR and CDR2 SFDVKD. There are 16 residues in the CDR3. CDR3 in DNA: TGTGCCACCAGTGATTTGAGGCAGGGGACTCACAACGAGCAGTACGTC. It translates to CATSDLRQGTHNEQYV.

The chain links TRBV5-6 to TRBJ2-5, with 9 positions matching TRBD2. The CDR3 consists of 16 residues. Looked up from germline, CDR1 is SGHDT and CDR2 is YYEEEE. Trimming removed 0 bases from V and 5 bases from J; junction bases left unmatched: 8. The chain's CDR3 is CASSLVTSGYRETQYF. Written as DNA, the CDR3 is TGTGCCAGCAGCTTGGTAACTAGCGGGTACCGGGAGACCCAGTACTTC. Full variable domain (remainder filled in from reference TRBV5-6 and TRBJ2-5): DAGVTQSPTHLIKTRGQQVTLRCSPKSGHDTVSWYQQALGQGPQFIFQYYEEEERQRGNFPDRFSGHQFPNYSSELNVNALLLGDSALYLCASSLVTSGYRETQYFGPGTRLLVL.

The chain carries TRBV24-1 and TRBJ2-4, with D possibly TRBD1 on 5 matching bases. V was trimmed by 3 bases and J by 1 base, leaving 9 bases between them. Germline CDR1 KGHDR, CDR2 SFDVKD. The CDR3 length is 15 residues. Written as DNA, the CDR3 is TGTGCCACCAGTGATAGGGGTGCGGCCAAAAACATTCAGTACTTC. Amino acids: CATSDRGAAKNIQYF.

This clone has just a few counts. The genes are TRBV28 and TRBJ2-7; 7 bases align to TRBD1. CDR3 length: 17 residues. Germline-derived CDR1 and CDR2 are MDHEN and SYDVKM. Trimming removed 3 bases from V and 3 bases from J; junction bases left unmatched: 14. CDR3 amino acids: CASSFPLDRRPLYEQYF. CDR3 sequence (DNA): TGTGCCAGCAGTTTCCCCTTGGACAGGCGGCCGCTCTACGAGCAGTACTTC.

The CDR3 is CASSLAGLNTEAFF. The CDR3 DNA sequence: TGTGCCAGCAGCTTAGCAGGGCTGAACACTGAAGCTTTCTTT. This chain joins TRBV7-2 and TRBJ1-1; the D is unclear. Germline lookup yields CDR1 SGHTA and CDR2 FQGNSA. Trimming shortened V by 0 bases and J by 0 bases, and 5 bases separated the two germline ends. The CDR3 is made up of 14 amino acids.

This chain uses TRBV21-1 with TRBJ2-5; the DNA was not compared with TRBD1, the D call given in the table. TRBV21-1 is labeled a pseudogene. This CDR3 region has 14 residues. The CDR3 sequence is CASSPRQGKETQYF. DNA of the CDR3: TGTGCCAGCAGCCCAAGACAGGGGAAAGAGACCCAGTACTTC.